The T cell receptor (beta chain) described here comes from a study of T cells in Graves' hyperthyroidism and ophthalmopathy. Study findings and constraints: The model forecast ophthalmopathy, anticipating it by a median roughly 6.3 months before onset.

Note on this clonotype: What it binds is not known.

Template material for amplifying TCR beta CDR3 regions consisted of RNA transcripts. Using the HTBI primer set, a first-round RT-PCR was run on the TCR CDR3. Each CDR3 protein is one row after TCRdb ran MiXCR on the multiplex PCR reads. The sample lists roughly 400,000 distinct CDR3 sequences; 20% to 25% were seen once. Across 18 months, stable Graves' hyperthyroidism was marked by no progression to ophthalmopathy. With a duration under 2 months, the hyperthyroidism was newly diagnosed in patients aged 18 to 65. The receptor's source is a man aged 50-59 years with Graves' hyperthyroidism. The specimen was blood.

This chain's CDR3 is CSGVRGSYNEQFF. The CDR3 DNA sequence: TGCAGTGGCGTGCGCGGATCCTACAATGAGCAGTTCTTC. The chain carries TRBV29-1 and TRBJ2-1, with D uncertain. CDR1 is SQVTM, CDR2 ANQGSEA, per germline. The CDR3 loop spans 13 amino acids.